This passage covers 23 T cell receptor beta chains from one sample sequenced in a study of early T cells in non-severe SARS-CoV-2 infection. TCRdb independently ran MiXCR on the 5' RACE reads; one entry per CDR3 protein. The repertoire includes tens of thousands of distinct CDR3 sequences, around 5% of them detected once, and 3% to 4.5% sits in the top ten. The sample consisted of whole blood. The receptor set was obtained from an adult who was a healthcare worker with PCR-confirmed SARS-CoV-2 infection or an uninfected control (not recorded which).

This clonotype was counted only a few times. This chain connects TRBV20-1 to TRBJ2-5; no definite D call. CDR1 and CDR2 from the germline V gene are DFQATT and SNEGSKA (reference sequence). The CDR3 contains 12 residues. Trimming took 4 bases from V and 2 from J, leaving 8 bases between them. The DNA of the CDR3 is TGCAGTGCTACCCAGAATCAAGAGACCCAGTACTTC. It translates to CSATQNQETQYF.

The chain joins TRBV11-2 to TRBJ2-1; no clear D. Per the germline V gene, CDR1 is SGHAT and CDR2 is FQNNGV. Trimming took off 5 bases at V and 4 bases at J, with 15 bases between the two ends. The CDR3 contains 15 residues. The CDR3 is CASSPLKSTYNEQFF. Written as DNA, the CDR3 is TGTGCCAGCAGCCCGCTGAAGTCGACTTACAATGAGCAGTTCTTC.

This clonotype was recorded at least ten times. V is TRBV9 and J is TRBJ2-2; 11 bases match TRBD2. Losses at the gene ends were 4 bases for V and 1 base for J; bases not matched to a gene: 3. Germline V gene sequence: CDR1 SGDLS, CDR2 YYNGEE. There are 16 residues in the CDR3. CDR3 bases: TGTGCCAGCAGCCCCGGGACTAGCGGGAACACCGGGGAGCTGTTTTTT. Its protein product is CASSPGTSGNTGELFF.

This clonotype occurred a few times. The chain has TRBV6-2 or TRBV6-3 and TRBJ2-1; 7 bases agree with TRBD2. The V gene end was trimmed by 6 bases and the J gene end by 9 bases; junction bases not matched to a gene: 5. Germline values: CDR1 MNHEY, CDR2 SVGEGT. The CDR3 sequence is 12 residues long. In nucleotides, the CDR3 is TGTGCCAGCAGGGGGAGGGACCTTGAGCAGTTCTTC. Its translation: CASRGRDLEQFF.

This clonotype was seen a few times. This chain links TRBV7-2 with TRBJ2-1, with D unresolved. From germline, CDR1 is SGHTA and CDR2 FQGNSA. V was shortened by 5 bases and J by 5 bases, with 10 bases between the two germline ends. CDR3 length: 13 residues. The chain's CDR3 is CASSRFVDNEQFF. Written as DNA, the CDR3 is TGTGCCAGCAGCCGCTTTGTGGACAATGAGCAGTTCTTC. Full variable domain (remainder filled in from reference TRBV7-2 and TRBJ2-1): GAGVSQSPSNKVTEKGKDVELRCDPISGHTALYWYRQSLGQGLEFLIYFQGNSAPDKSGLPSDRFSAERTGGSVSTLTIQRTQQEDSAVYLCASSRFVDNEQFFGPGTRLTVL.

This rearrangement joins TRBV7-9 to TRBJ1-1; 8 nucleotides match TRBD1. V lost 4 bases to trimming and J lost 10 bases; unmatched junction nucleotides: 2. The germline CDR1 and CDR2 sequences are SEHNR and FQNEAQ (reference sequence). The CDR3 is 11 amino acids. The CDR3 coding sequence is TGTGCCAGCAGCTACGGACAGGGAGCTTTCTTT. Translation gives CASSYGQGAFF.

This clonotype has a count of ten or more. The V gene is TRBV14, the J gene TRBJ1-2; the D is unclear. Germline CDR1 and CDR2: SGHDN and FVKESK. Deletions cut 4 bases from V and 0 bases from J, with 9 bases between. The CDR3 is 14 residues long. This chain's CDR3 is CASSPRRTNYGYTF. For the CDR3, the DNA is TGTGCCAGCAGCCCAAGGAGAACTAACTATGGCTACACCTTC.

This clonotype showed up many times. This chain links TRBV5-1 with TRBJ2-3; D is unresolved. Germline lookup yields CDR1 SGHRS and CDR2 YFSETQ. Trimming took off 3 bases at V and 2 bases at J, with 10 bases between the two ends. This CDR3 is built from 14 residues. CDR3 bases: TGCGCCAGCAGCTGGGCGGCAGCCACAGATACGCAGTATTTT. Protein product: CASSWAAATDTQYF.

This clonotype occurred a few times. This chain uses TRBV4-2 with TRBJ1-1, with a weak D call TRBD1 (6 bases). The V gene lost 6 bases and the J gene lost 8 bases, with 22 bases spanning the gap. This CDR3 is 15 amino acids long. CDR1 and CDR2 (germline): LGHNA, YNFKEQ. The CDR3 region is CASSLTPVGGLEAFF. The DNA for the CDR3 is TGTGCCAGCAGTCTAACTCCCGTTGGGGGGCTCGAAGCTTTCTTT.

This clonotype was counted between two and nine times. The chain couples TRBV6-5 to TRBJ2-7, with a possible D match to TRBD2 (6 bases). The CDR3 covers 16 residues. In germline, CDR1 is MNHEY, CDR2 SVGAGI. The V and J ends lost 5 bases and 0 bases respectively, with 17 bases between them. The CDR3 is CASSPRPGTDSYEQYF. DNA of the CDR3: TGTGCCAGCAGTCCCCGACCCGGGACTGACTCCTACGAGCAGTACTTC.

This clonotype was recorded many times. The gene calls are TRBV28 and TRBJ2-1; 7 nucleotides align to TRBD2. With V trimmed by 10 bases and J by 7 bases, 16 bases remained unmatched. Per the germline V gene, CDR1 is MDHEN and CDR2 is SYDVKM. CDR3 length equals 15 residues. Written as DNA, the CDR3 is TGTGCCACCTCGAAATCGACTAGCATCCAGAATGAGCAGTTCTTC. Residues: CATSKSTSIQNEQFF.

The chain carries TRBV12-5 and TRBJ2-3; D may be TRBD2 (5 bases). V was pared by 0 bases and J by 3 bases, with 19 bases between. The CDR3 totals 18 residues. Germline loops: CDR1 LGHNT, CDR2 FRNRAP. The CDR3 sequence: CASGLVADGVGRTDTQYF. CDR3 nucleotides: TGTGCTAGTGGTTTGGTAGCGGATGGGGTTGGTCGAACAGATACGCAGTATTTT. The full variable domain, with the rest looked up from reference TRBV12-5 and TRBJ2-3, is DARVTQTPRHKVTEMGQEVTMRCQPILGHNTVFWYRQTMMQGLELLAYFRNRAPLDDSGMPKDRFSAEMPDATLATLKIQPSEPRDSAVYFCASGLVADGVGRTDTQYFGPGTRLTVL.

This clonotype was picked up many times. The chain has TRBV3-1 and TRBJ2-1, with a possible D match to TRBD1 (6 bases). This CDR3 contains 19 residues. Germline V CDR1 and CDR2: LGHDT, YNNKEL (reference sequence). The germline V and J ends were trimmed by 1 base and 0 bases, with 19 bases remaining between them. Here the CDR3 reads CASSQGGRGGQSSYNEQFF. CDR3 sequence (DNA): TGTGCCAGCAGCCAAGGAGGGCGTGGGGGCCAGAGCTCCTACAATGAGCAGTTCTTC.

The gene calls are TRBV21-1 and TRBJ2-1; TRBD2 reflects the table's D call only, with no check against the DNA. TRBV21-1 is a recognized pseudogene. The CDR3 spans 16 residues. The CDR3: CASSLPPGLPPNEQFF. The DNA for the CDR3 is TGTGCCAGCAGCTTACCACCGGGACTACCCCCCAATGAGCAGTTCTTC.

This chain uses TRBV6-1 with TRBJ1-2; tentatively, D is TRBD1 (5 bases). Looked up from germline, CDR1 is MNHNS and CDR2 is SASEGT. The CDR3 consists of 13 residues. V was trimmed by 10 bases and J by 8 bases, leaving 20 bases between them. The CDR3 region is CATLLTAFLGYTF. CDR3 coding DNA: TGTGCCACTCTCCTGACAGCCTTCCTGGGCTACACCTTC.

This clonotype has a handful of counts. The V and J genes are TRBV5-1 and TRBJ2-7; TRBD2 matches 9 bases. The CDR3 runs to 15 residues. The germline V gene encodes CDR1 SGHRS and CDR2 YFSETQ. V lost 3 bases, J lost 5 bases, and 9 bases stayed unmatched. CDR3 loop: CASSSKREATHEQYF. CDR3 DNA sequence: TGCGCCAGCAGCTCAAAGCGGGAGGCGACCCACGAGCAGTACTTC.

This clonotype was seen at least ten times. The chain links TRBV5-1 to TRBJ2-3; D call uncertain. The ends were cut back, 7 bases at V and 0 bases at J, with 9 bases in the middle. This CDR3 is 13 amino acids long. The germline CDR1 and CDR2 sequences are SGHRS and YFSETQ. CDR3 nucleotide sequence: TGCGCCAGCGGACCGACTAGCACAGATACGCAGTATTTT. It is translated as CASGPTSTDTQYF.

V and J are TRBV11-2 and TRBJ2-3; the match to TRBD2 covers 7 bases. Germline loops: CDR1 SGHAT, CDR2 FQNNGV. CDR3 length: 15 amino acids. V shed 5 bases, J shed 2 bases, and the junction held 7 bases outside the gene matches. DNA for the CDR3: TGTGCCAGCAGCATAAAGCGGGGATACACAGATACGCAGTATTTT. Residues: CASSIKRGYTDTQYF. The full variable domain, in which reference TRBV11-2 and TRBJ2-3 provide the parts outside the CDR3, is EAGVAQSPRYKIIEKRQSVAFWCNPISGHATLYWYQQILGQGPKLLIQFQNNGVVDDSQLPKDRFSAERLKGVDSTLKIQPAKLEDSAVYLCASSIKRGYTDTQYFGPGTRLTVL.

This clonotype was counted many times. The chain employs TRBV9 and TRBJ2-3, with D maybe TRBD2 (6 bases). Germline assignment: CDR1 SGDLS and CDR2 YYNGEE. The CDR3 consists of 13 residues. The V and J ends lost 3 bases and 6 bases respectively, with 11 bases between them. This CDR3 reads CASSAGVGDTQYF. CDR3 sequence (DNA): TGTGCCAGCAGCGCGGGGGTCGGGGATACGCAGTATTTT. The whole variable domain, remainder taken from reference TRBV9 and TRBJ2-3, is DSGVTQTPKHLITATGQRVTLRCSPRSGDLSVYWYQQSLDQGLQFLIQYYNGEERAKGNILERFSAQQFPDLHSELNLSSLELGDSALYFCASSAGVGDTQYFGPGTRLTVL.

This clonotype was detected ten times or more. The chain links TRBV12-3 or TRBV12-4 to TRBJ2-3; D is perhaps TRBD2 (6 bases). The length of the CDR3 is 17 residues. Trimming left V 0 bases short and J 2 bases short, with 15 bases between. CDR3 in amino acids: CASSLAHWGTATDTQYF. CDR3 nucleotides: TGTGCCAGCAGTTTAGCCCACTGGGGGACTGCCACAGATACGCAGTATTTT.

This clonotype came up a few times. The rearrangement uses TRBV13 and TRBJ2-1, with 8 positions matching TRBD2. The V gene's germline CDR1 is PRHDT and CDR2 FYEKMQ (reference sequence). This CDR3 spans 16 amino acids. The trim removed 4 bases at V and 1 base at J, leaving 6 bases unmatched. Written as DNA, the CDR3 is TGTGCCAGCAGCTCCAGACTAGCGCCGTCCTACAATGAGCAGTTCTTC. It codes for CASSSRLAPSYNEQFF.

The CDR3 DNA is TGTGCCAGCAGTTACTCGGGCTCACCCGGGGAGCTGTTTTTT. Translating it yields CASSYSGSPGELFF. This chain links TRBV6-5 with TRBJ2-2; D ambiguous. CDR1 is MNHEY and CDR2 is SVGAGI in the germline V gene. There are 14 residues in the CDR3. With 0 bases removed from V and 6 bases from J, the gap between germline ends came to 8 bases.

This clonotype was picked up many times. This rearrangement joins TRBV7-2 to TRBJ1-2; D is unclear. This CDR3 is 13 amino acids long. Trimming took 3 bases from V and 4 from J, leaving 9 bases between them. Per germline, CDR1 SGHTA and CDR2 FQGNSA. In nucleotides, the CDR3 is TGTGCCAGCAGCTTGGCCAGCTCCTATGGCTACACCTTC. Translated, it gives CASSLASSYGYTF.